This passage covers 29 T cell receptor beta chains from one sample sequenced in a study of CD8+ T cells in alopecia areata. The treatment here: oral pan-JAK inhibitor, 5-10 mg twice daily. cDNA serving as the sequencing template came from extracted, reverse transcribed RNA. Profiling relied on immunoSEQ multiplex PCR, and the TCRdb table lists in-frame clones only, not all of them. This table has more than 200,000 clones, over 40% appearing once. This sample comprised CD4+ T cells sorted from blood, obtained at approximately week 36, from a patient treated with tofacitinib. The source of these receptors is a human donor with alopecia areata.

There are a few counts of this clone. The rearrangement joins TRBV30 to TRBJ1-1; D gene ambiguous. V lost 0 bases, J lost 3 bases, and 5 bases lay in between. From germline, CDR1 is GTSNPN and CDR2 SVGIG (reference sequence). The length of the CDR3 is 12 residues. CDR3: CAWSVQYTEAFF. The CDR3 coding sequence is TGTGCCTGGAGTGTACAGTACACTGAAGCTTTCTTT.

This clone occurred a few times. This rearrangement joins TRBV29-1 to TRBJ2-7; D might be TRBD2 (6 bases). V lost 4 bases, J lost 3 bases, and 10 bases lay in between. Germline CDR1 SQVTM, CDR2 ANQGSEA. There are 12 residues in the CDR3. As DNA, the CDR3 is TGCAGCGTTGCATCGACTAGCTACGAGCAGTACTTC. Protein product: CSVASTSYEQYF.

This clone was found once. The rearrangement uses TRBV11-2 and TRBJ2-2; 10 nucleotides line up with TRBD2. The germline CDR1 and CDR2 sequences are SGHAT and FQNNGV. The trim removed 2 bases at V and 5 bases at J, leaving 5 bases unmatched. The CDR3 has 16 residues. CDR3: CASSLSLAGVTGELFF. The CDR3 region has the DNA TGTGCCAGCAGCTTATCTCTAGCGGGAGTGACCGGGGAGCTGTTTTTT.

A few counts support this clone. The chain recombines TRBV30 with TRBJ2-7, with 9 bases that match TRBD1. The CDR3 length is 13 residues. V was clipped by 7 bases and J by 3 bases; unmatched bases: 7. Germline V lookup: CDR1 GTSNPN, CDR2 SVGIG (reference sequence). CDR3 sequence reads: CASTGQGLYEQYF. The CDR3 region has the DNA TGTGCCTCGACGGGACAGGGCCTCTACGAGCAGTACTTC.

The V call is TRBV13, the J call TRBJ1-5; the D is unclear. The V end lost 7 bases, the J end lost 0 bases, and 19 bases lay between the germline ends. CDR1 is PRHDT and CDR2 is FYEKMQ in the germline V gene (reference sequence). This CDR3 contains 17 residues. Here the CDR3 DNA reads TGTGCCAGCACACTCCCTGAGAAGAAATATAGCAATCAGCCCCAGCATTTT. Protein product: CASTLPEKKYSNQPQHF.

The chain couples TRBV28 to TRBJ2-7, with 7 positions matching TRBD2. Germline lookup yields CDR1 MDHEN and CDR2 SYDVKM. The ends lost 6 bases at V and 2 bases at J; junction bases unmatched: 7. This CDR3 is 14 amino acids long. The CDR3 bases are TGTGCCAGCAGCTATGGACGGGGGGCCTACGAGCAGTACTTC. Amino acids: CASSYGRGAYEQYF.

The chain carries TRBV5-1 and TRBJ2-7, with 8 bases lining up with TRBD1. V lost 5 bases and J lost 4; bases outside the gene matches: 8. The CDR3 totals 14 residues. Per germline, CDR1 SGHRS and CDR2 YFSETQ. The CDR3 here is CASRTAGGQYEQYF. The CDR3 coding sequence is TGCGCCAGCAGAACGGCAGGGGGCCAGTACGAGCAGTACTTC.

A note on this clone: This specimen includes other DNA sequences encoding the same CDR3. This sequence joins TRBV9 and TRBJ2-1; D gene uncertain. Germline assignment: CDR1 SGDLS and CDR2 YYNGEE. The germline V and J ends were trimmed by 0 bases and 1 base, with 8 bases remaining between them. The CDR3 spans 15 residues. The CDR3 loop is CASSVESGSYNEQFF. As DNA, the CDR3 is TGTGCCAGCAGCGTAGAATCGGGTTCCTACAATGAGCAGTTCTTC.

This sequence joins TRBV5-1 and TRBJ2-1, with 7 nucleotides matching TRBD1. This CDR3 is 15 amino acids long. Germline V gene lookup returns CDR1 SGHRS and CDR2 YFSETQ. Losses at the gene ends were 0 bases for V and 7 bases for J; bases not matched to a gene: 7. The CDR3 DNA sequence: TGCGCCAGCAGCTTGGCAGGGGGTCGGGAAAATGAGCAGTTCTTC. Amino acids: CASSLAGGRENEQFF.

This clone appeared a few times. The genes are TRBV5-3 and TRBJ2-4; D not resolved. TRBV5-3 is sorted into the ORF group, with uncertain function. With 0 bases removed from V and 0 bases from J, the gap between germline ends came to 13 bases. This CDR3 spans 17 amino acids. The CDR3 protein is CARSLDRLRVAKNIQYF. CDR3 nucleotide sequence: TGTGCCAGAAGCTTGGATCGGTTACGAGTAGCCAAAAACATTCAGTACTTC.

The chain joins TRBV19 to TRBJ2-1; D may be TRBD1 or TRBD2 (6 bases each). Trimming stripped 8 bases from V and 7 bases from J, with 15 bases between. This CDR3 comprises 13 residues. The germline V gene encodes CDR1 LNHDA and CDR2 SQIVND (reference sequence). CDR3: CASLRLDRNEQFF. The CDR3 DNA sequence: TGTGCCAGTCTCAGACTAGACAGGAATGAGCAGTTCTTC.

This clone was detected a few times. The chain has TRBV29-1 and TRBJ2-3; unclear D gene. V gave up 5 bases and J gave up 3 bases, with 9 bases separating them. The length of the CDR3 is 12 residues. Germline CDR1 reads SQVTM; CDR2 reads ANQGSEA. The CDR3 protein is CSVLVGTDTQYF. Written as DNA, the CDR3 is TGCAGCGTTCTGGTAGGAACAGATACGCAGTATTTT.

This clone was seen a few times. The CDR3 here is CSVDSGGNTEAFF. The CDR3, as DNA: TGCAGCGTGGACAGTGGGGGGAACACTGAAGCTTTCTTT. The chain carries TRBV29-1 and TRBJ1-1; possible D gene TRBD1, 6 bases. The CDR3 sequence is 13 residues long. Trimming stripped 6 bases from V and 1 base from J, with 12 bases between. Germline V gene sequence: CDR1 SQVTM, CDR2 ANQGSEA. The full variable domain, in which reference TRBV29-1 and TRBJ1-1 provide the parts outside the CDR3, is SAVISQKPSRDICQRGTSLTIQCQVDSQVTMMFWYRQQPGQSLTLIATANQGSEATYESGFVIDKFPISRPNLTFSTLTVSNMSPEDSSIYLCSVDSGGNTEAFFGQGTRLTVV.

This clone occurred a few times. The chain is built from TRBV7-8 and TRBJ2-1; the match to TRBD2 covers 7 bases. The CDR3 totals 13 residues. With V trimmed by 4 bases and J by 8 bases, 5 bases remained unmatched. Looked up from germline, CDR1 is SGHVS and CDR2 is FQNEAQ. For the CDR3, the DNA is TGTGCCAGCAGCTCCAGACTAGCCGATGAGCAGTTCTTC. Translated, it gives CASSSRLADEQFF.

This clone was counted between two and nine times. The CDR3: CASSSGTSPFF. The CDR3 nucleotides are TGCGCCAGCAGTTCCGGGACTAGCCCGTTCTTC. The chain couples TRBV5-1 to TRBJ2-1; the match to TRBD2 covers 9 bases. The length of the CDR3 is 11 residues. Germline V gene data show CDR1 as SGHRS and CDR2 as YFSETQ. V lost 5 bases and J lost 15; bases outside the gene matches: 6.

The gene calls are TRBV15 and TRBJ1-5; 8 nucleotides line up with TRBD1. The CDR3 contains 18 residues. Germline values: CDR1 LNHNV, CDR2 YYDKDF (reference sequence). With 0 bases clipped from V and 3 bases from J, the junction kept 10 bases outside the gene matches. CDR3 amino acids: CATSRDVPGGSHNQPQHF. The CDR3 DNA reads TGTGCCACCAGCAGAGATGTGCCAGGGGGCTCTCACAATCAGCCCCAGCATTTT.

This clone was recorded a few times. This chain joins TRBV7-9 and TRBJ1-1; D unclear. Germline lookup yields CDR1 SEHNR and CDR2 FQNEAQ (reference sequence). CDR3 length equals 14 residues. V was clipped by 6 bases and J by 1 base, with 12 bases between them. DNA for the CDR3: TGTGCCAGCAGTAGACCCATGCAGAACACTGAAGCTTTCTTT. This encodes CASSRPMQNTEAFF. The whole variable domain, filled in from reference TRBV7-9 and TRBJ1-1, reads DTGVSQNPRHKITKRGQNVTFRCDPISEHNRLYWYRQTLGQGPEFLTYFQNEAQLEKSRLLSDRFSAERPKGSFSTLEIQRTEQGDSAMYLCASSRPMQNTEAFFGQGTRLTVV.

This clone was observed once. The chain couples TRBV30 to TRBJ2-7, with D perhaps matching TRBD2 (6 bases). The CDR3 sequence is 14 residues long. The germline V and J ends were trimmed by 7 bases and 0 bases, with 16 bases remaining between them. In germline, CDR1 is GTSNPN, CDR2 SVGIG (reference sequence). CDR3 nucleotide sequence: TGTGCCTTAGATATGTGGGGAGGCTCCTACGAGCAGTACTTC. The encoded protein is CALDMWGGSYEQYF.

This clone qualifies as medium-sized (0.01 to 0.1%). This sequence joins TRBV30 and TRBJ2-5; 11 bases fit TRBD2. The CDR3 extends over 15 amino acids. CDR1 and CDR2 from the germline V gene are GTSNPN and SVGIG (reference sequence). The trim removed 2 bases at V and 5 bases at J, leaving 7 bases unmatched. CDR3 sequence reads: CAWSPKTSGMETQYF. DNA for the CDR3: TGTGCCTGGAGTCCCAAGACTAGCGGGATGGAGACCCAGTACTTC. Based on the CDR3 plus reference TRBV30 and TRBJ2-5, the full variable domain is SQTIHQWPATLVQPVGSPLSLECTVEGTSNPNLYWYRQAAGRGLQLLFYSVGIGQISSEVPQNLSASRPQDRQFILSSKKLLLSDSGFYLCAWSPKTSGMETQYFGPGTRLLVL.

The CDR3 reads CASSPGTLGNTIYF. As DNA, the CDR3 is TGTGCCAGCTCACCGGGGACGTTAGGAAACACCATATATTTT. V and J are TRBV18 and TRBJ1-3; D perhaps matches TRBD1 (5 bases). Germline loops: CDR1 KGHSH, CDR2 LQKENI. Trimming cost V 3 bases and J 4 bases, with 10 bases left between them. The CDR3 covers 14 residues.

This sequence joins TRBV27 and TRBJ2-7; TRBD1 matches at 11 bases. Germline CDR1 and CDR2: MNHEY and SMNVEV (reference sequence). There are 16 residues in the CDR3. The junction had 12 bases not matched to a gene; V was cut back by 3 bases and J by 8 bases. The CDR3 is CASSFLSSDRGHKQYF. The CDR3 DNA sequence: TGTGCCAGCAGTTTCCTATCTTCGGACAGGGGGCATAAGCAGTACTTC.

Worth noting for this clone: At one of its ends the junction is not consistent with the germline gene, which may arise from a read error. CDR3 region: CASSLVGDSPQHF. For the CDR3, the DNA is TGTGCCAGCAGCTTAGTAGGGGACAGTCCCCAGCACTTC. This chain joins TRBV7-9 and TRBJ2-5, with 7 bases fitting TRBD1. The CDR3 sequence is 13 residues long. Looked up from germline, CDR1 is SEHNR and CDR2 is FQNEAQ (reference sequence).

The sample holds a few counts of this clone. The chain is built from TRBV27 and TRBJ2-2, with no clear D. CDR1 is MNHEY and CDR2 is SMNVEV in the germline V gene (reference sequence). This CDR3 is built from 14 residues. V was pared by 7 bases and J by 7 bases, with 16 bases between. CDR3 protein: CASMELAVYGELFF. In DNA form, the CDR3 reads TGTGCCAGCATGGAACTGGCCGTCTACGGGGAGCTGTTTTTT.

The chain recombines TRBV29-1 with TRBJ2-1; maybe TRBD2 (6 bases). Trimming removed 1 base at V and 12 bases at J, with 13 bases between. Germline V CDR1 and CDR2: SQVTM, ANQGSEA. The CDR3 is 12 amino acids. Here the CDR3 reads CSVEGTGVGQFF. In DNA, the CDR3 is TGCAGCGTTGAAGGGACGGGAGTTGGGCAGTTCTTC.

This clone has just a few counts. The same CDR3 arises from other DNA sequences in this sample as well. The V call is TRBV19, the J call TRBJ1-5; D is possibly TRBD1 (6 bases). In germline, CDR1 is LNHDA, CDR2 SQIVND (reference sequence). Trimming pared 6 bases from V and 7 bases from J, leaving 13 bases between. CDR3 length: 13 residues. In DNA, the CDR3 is TGTGCCAGTAGATGGGGGCTCGGACAGCCCCAGCATTTT. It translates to CASRWGLGQPQHF.

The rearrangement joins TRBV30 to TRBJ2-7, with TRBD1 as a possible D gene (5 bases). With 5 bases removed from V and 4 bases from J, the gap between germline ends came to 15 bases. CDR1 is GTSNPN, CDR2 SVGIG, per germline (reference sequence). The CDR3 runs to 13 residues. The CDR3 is CAWQKLRAYEQYF. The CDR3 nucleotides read TGTGCCTGGCAAAAACTCAGGGCTTACGAGCAGTACTTC.

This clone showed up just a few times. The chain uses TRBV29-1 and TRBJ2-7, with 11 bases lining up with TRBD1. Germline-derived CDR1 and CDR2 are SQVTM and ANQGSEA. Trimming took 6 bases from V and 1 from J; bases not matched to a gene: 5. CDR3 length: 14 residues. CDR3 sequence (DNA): TGCAGCGTCGGGACAGGGGGGCGTTCCTACGAGCAGTACTTC. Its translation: CSVGTGGRSYEQYF.

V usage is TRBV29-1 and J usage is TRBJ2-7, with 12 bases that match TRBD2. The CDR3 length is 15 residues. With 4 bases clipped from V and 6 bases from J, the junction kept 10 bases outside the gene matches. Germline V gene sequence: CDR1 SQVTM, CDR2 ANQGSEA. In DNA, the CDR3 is TGCAGCGTTGCTCCCAGACTAGCGGGAGCAGTCGAGCAGTACTTC. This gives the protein CSVAPRLAGAVEQYF.

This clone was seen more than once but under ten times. CDR3 sequence (DNA): TGTGCCAGCAGCTTAGATCGCCTGGAGAAACTGTTTTTT. Its protein is CASSLDRLEKLFF. The chain combines TRBV7-2 with TRBJ1-4; no clear D. Germline V CDR1 and CDR2: SGHTA, FQGNSA. Trimming removed 1 base at V and 11 bases at J, with 11 bases between. This CDR3 has 13 residues.